This entry lists 32 T cell receptor beta chains sequenced from one sample in a study of T-cell memory formation after mild COVID-19. Each CDR3 protein is one row after TCRdb ran MiXCR on the 5' RACE reads. The sample consists of roughly 580,000 distinct CDR3 sequences, about a sixth of them appearing once. The sample comprised PBMCs or a T cell subset sorted from them (not recorded which). The receptors were sampled from an adult woman who had mild COVID-19 (a few samples of this study predate the infection). Cell type and time point are not known.

This clonotype was recorded a few times. The J gene is TRBJ2-5, the V gene TRBV6-1, with D perhaps given as TRBD1 or TRBD2 (5 bases each). The CDR3 contains 16 residues. With 1 base removed from V and 4 bases from J, the gap between germline ends came to 16 bases. Germline loops: CDR1 MNHNS, CDR2 SASEGT. The CDR3 bases are TGTGCCAGCAGTGAAGGGTGGGTCGGGGCCAGAGAGACCCAGTACTTC. Amino acids: CASSEGWVGARETQYF.

The sample holds a few counts of this clonotype. CDR3 loop: CASSGGTPFSYEQYF. The CDR3 coding sequence is TGCGCCAGCAGCGGCGGGACACCTTTCTCCTACGAGCAGTACTTC. The rearrangement links TRBV5-1 to TRBJ2-7; perhaps D is TRBD1 or TRBD2 (6 bases each). This CDR3 region has 15 residues. V gave up 4 bases and J gave up 0 bases, with 14 bases separating them. Germline values: CDR1 SGHRS, CDR2 YFSETQ.

The V gene is TRBV12-3 or TRBV12-4, the J gene TRBJ2-1, with TRBD1 matching over 10 bases. CDR3 length: 15 residues. V was pared by 5 bases and J by 8 bases, with 9 bases of the junction left unmatched. The CDR3 loop is CASSLRDRGGDEQFF. CDR3 bases: TGTGCCAGCAGTCTCCGGGACAGGGGTGGGGATGAGCAGTTCTTC.

V and J are TRBV2 and TRBJ2-7, with D possibly matching TRBD2 (6 bases). Germline V lookup: CDR1 SNHLY, CDR2 FYNNEI. Trimming took 3 bases from V and 3 from J, leaving 6 bases between them. This CDR3 contains 12 residues. This CDR3 is CASSEDYYEQYF. DNA for the CDR3: TGTGCCAGCAGTGAGGACTACTACGAGCAGTACTTC.

The gene calls are TRBV11-1 and TRBJ1-1, with a possible D match to TRBD1 (5 bases). The germline V gene encodes CDR1 SGHAT and CDR2 FQDESV (reference sequence). CDR3 length: 17 amino acids. V shed 4 bases and J shed 4 bases, with 22 bases lying between them. CDR3: CASSSGVRHDSPTEAFF. CDR3 coding DNA: TGTGCCAGCAGCTCCGGCGTGCGACACGACAGCCCCACTGAAGCTTTCTTT.

This clonotype has at least ten counts. One end of the junction fails to match germline, which may point to a read error. The CDR3 is CASSLGEAKNIQYF. For the CDR3, the DNA is TGTGCCAGCAGCTTAGGGGAAGCCAAAAACATTCAGTACTTC. The chain is built from TRBV12-3 or TRBV12-4 and TRBJ2-4, with D tentatively TRBD1 (5 bases). The CDR3 loop spans 14 amino acids.

This clonotype has at least ten counts. The chain carries TRBV2 and TRBJ2-7; possible D gene TRBD2, 5 bases. Per germline, CDR1 SNHLY and CDR2 FYNNEI. V was cut by 11 bases and J by 3 bases, with 20 bases left in between. The CDR3 is made up of 14 amino acids. CDR3 DNA: TGTGCCGGAAAAAGGAGCATTCGGGACTACGAGCAGTACTTC. Its translation is CAGKRSIRDYEQYF.

This chain uses TRBV7-9 with TRBJ1-1; D uncertain. Per germline, CDR1 SEHNR and CDR2 FQNEAQ (reference sequence). V lost 1 base to trimming and J lost 7 bases, with 16 bases between them. CDR3 size: 15 residues. CDR3 in DNA: TGTGCCAGCAGCTTAGGGATTGGGAACGGACTTGAAGCTTTCTTT. This translates into CASSLGIGNGLEAFF. Complete variable domain (other parts from reference TRBV7-9 and TRBJ1-1): DTGVSQNPRHKITKRGQNVTFRCDPISEHNRLYWYRQTLGQGPEFLTYFQNEAQLEKSRLLSDRFSAERPKGSFSTLEIQRTEQGDSAMYLCASSLGIGNGLEAFFGQGTRLTVV.

The chain uses TRBV2 and TRBJ1-2; possible D gene TRBD1, 5 bases. The CDR3 extends over 13 amino acids. CDR1 is SNHLY, CDR2 FYNNEI, per germline. The V end was cut by 5 bases, the J end by 2 bases, with 9 bases between. Here the CDR3 DNA reads TGTGCCAGCAGTAGGGACGCCAACTATGGCTACACCTTC. Translation gives CASSRDANYGYTF.

This clonotype has a handful of counts. This chain joins TRBV21-1 and TRBJ1-1; no check of the table's D call, TRBD1, against the DNA was made. TRBV21-1 is a known pseudogene. CDR3 length equals 12 residues. The CDR3 spells CASRGQRTEAFF. CDR3 nucleotide sequence: TGTGCCAGCAGGGGACAGCGAACTGAAGCTTTCTTT.

The rearrangement links TRBV30 to TRBJ1-5, with TRBD1 as a possible D gene (5 bases). CDR1 and CDR2 from the germline V gene are GTSNPN and SVGIG (reference sequence). The CDR3 runs 13 residues. V was trimmed by 2 bases and J by 3 bases, leaving 8 bases between them. The CDR3 here is CAWSPGSNQPQHF. The CDR3 nucleotides are TGTGCCTGGAGTCCAGGGTCCAATCAGCCCCAGCATTTT.

V gene TRBV3-1 combines with J gene TRBJ1-5, with 9 bases fitting TRBD1. The germline V gene has CDR1 LGHDT and CDR2 YNNKEL (reference sequence). The CDR3 spans 16 residues. With 1 base clipped from V and 2 bases from J, the junction kept 3 bases outside the gene matches. The CDR3 DNA reads TGTGCCAGCAGCCAAGGGGACAGGGACGGCAATCAGCCCCAGCATTTT. Translating gives CASSQGDRDGNQPQHF.

The J gene is TRBJ1-1, the V gene TRBV6-2 or TRBV6-3; D perhaps matches TRBD1 (5 bases). V lost 2 bases and J 1 base, leaving 11 bases between the germline ends. There are 15 residues in the CDR3. Germline values: CDR1 MNHEY, CDR2 SVGEGT. DNA for the CDR3: TGTGCCAGCAGTTACGGACGGGGCGGGAACACTGAAGCTTTCTTT. Translated, it gives CASSYGRGGNTEAFF.

This clonotype was seen more than once but under ten times. This rearrangement joins TRBV19 to TRBJ2-1, with 7 bases aligning to TRBD2. V shed 6 bases and J 5 bases; nucleotides not matched to a gene: 7. CDR3 length: 14 residues. Germline values: CDR1 LNHDA, CDR2 SQIVND (reference sequence). CDR3 amino acids: CASSRDYNNNEQFF. CDR3 in DNA: TGTGCCAGTAGCAGGGACTACAACAACAATGAGCAGTTCTTC.

The chain joins TRBV7-8 to TRBJ2-1, with 7 bases fitting TRBD2. Germline V CDR1 and CDR2: SGHVS, FQNEAQ. V was clipped by 5 bases and J by 5 bases; unmatched bases: 6. CDR3 length equals 14 residues. The CDR3 DNA reads TGTGCCAGCAGCCCCCGAGCGGGAAACAATGAGCAGTTCTTC. It encodes CASSPRAGNNEQFF.

This clonotype was counted a few times. V gene TRBV12-3 or TRBV12-4 combines with J gene TRBJ1-5, with D possibly TRBD1 on 5 matching bases. V gave up 1 base and J gave up 2 bases, with 18 bases separating them. The CDR3 is 18 amino acids. The CDR3 DNA follows: TGTGCCAGCAGTTTAGGGCCCCAGGGTGGTATGCGCAATCAGCCCCAGCATTTT. Its protein product is CASSLGPQGGMRNQPQHF.

The table lists this clonotype with a few counts. The chain joins TRBV9 to TRBJ1-1, with D perhaps matching TRBD1 (5 bases). This CDR3 is built from 15 residues. Germline CDR1 is SGDLS and CDR2 is YYNGEE. The V end was cut by 0 bases, the J end by 1 base, with 10 bases between. CDR3 sequence: CASSVAPTENTEAFF. CDR3 in DNA: TGTGCCAGCAGCGTAGCCCCGACAGAGAACACTGAAGCTTTCTTT.

The V call is TRBV4-1, the J call TRBJ2-4; unclear D gene. Trimming removed 0 bases from V and 9 bases from J, with 18 bases in between. Germline V gene lookup returns CDR1 MGHRA and CDR2 YSYEKL. This CDR3 has 16 amino acids. The CDR3 region is CASSQEGVSPKVIQYF. CDR3 in DNA: TGCGCCAGCAGCCAAGAGGGTGTTAGTCCGAAAGTCATTCAGTACTTC.

The chain recombines TRBV7-9 with TRBJ1-6; D is uncertain. V lost 2 bases to trimming and J lost 0 bases, with 5 bases between them. The CDR3 is 15 amino acids. The germline CDR1 and CDR2 sequences are SEHNR and FQNEAQ (reference sequence). The CDR3 DNA is TGTGCCAGCAGCTTATTCAGCTCCTATAATTCACCCCTCCACTTT. Amino acid sequence: CASSLFSSYNSPLHF. Full variable domain (outside the CDR3, taken from reference TRBV7-9 and TRBJ1-6): DTGVSQNPRHKITKRGQNVTFRCDPISEHNRLYWYRQTLGQGPEFLTYFQNEAQLEKSRLLSDRFSAERPKGSFSTLEIQRTEQGDSAMYLCASSLFSSYNSPLHFGNGTRLTVT.

This chain connects TRBV24-1 to TRBJ2-5; D assignment may be TRBD1 or TRBD2 (5 bases each). Trimming removed 2 bases from V and 1 base from J, with 10 bases in between. The CDR3 is made up of 15 amino acids. Germline CDR1 KGHDR, CDR2 SFDVKD. The CDR3 region has the DNA TGTGCCACCAGTGATTCAGCAGGGAGCCAAGAGACCCAGTACTTC. It translates to CATSDSAGSQETQYF.

The J gene is TRBJ2-7, the V gene TRBV30, with D possibly being TRBD2 (6 bases). This CDR3 contains 15 residues. In germline, CDR1 is GTSNPN, CDR2 SVGIG (reference sequence). With 0 bases removed from V and 2 bases from J, the gap between germline ends came to 14 bases. The CDR3 sequence: CAWSVPGDIPYEQYF. The CDR3 DNA is TGTGCCTGGAGTGTACCGGGGGATATCCCCTACGAGCAGTACTTC.

The rearrangement links TRBV18 to TRBJ2-7; 9 nucleotides agree with TRBD1. The trim removed 8 bases at V and 4 bases at J, leaving 9 bases unmatched. Germline CDR1 and CDR2: KGHSH and LQKENI. The CDR3 has 14 residues. The CDR3 loop is CASLDGTGHYEQYF. DNA of the CDR3: TGTGCCAGCCTGGATGGGACAGGGCATTACGAGCAGTACTTC.

The chain carries TRBV7-3 and TRBJ2-3; D is perhaps TRBD2 (6 bases). V shed 5 bases and J shed 4 bases, with 22 bases lying between them. CDR1 and CDR2 (germline): SGHTA, FQGTGA. CDR3 size: 17 residues. The CDR3 coding sequence is TGTGCCAGCAGCCCGGGCTGGGGCGGAGGGGCACCAGATACGCAGTATTTT. Protein: CASSPGWGGGAPDTQYF.

The chain uses TRBV12-3 or TRBV12-4 and TRBJ2-7, with TRBD2 as a possible D gene (6 bases). The CDR3 has 16 residues. Trimming took 5 bases from V and 0 from J, leaving 17 bases between them. This CDR3 is CASSPNGGGSSYEQYF. DNA for the CDR3: TGTGCCAGCAGTCCCAACGGGGGTGGGAGCTCCTACGAGCAGTACTTC.

The V and J genes are TRBV14 and TRBJ2-7; unclear D gene. CDR1 and CDR2 from the germline V gene are SGHDN and FVKESK. The CDR3 extends over 13 amino acids. The V end was cut by 8 bases, the J end by 2 bases, with 13 bases between. CDR3 nucleotides: TGTGCCAGCGGACGCTCGGTGACCTACGAGCAGTACTTC. Translating it yields CASGRSVTYEQYF.

This clonotype was counted only a few times. The chain couples TRBV2 to TRBJ1-2; D might be TRBD1 (5 bases). Germline V CDR1 and CDR2: SNHLY, FYNNEI. The CDR3 totals 13 residues. V dropped 4 bases and J dropped 12 bases, with 18 bases sitting between them. Here the CDR3 reads CASSGRRDDSNTF. For the CDR3, the DNA is TGTGCCAGCAGTGGACGCCGGGACGATTCGAACACCTTC.

This clonotype was seen only a few times. The chain is built from TRBV6-6 and TRBJ1-4; TRBD1 aligns across 9 bases. With V trimmed by 4 bases and J by 7 bases, 10 bases remained unmatched. Per germline, CDR1 MNHNY and CDR2 SVGAGI (reference sequence). This CDR3 has 16 amino acids. DNA for the CDR3: TGTGCCAGCAGTTTCCGTTACAGGGGGCTCAGTGAAAAACTGTTTTTT. Its protein is CASSFRYRGLSEKLFF.

This clonotype was seen only a few times. The genes are TRBV6-5 and TRBJ2-7; 8 nucleotides match TRBD1. The CDR3 length is 16 residues. V was clipped by 2 bases and J by 1 base; unmatched bases: 7. The germline V gene encodes CDR1 MNHEY and CDR2 SVGAGI. CDR3 in DNA: TGTGCCAGCAGTTACACCCGGGACAGGCGTTCCTACGAGCAGTACTTC. This translates into CASSYTRDRRSYEQYF.

This clonotype was seen a handful of times. V gene TRBV7-2 combines with J gene TRBJ2-5; D may be TRBD2 (5 bases). Trimming took off 5 bases at V and 3 bases at J, with 13 bases between the two ends. This CDR3 is built from 14 residues. From germline, CDR1 is SGHTA and CDR2 FQGNSA. For the CDR3, the DNA is TGTGCCAGCAGCCAGGACTTAATGAAAGAGACCCAGTACTTC. Translated: CASSQDLMKETQYF.

The gene calls are TRBV28 and TRBJ2-2; 7 nucleotides line up with TRBD1. With 7 bases clipped from V and 4 bases from J, the junction kept 6 bases outside the gene matches. Germline values: CDR1 MDHEN, CDR2 SYDVKM. The CDR3 consists of 14 residues. CDR3 nucleotides: TGTGCCAGCATAGAGGGACAGTTCACCGGGGAGCTGTTTTTT. This translates into CASIEGQFTGELFF.

In its sample, this clonotype was seen many times. J is TRBJ2-5 and V is TRBV24-1; D is ambiguous. Germline loops: CDR1 KGHDR, CDR2 SFDVKD. This CDR3 has 11 residues. The V end was cut by 4 bases, the J end by 3 bases, with 2 bases between. Here the CDR3 reads CATSEKETQYF. The DNA of the CDR3 is TGTGCCACCAGTGAGAAAGAGACCCAGTACTTC.

This clonotype was detected a few times. This sequence joins TRBV5-6 and TRBJ2-7; D is undetermined. CDR1 is SGHDT and CDR2 is YYEEEE in the germline V gene. The CDR3 runs to 15 residues. V lost 0 bases, J lost 3 bases, and 13 bases lay in between. The CDR3 DNA reads TGTGCCAGCAGCTTGGCAGGTGGTGGTTTCTACGAGCAGTACTTC. Translating gives CASSLAGGGFYEQYF.